These 13 T cell receptor beta chains originate from one sample sequenced in a study of OX40 agonist ivuxolimab in advanced cancers. TCRdb keeps only in-frame clones here, not all; method: immunoSEQ multiplex PCR. The top ten clones hold approximately 0.43% of a sample with tens of thousands of clones, 90% to 95% of them seen once. The material sequenced was CD4+ or CD8+ T cells sorted from blood, taken in a trial of the OX40 agonist ivuxolimab. These receptors all stem from an adult with an advanced solid tumor such as melanoma, head and neck, liver or kidney cancer.

In DNA form, the CDR3 reads TGTGCCAGCAGCTCGACACAGGGGGACACTGAAGCTTTCTTT. This translates into CASSSTQGDTEAFF. The chain couples TRBV7-2 to TRBJ1-1, with 8 positions matching TRBD1. The CDR3 spans 14 residues. V shed 4 bases and J 3 bases; nucleotides not matched to a gene: 4. Germline-derived CDR1 and CDR2 are SGHTA and FQGNSA. Supplemented by reference TRBV7-2 and TRBJ1-1, the full variable domain reads GAGVSQSPSNKVTEKGKDVELRCDPISGHTALYWYRQSLGQGLEFLIYFQGNSAPDKSGLPSDRFSAERTGGSVSTLTIQRTQQEDSAVYLCASSSTQGDTEAFFGQGTRLTVV.

This chain joins TRBV15 and TRBJ2-5, with 11 bases fitting TRBD2. The germline CDR1 and CDR2 sequences are LNHNV and YYDKDF (reference sequence). This CDR3 contains 16 residues. The ends lost 3 bases at V and 5 bases at J; junction bases unmatched: 8. CDR3 amino acids: CATSRQSSGGSETQYF. The CDR3 DNA sequence: TGTGCCACCAGCAGGCAATCTAGCGGGGGGAGCGAGACCCAGTACTTC.

The chain combines TRBV10-3 with TRBJ2-7, with TRBD1 matching over 9 bases. Germline V lookup: CDR1 ENHRY, CDR2 SYGVKD. This CDR3 spans 16 amino acids. After removal of 0 bases from V and 3 bases from J, the junction contained 6 bases not matched to a gene. CDR3 in DNA: TGTGCCATCAGTGAGTCCGGGACAGGGCCCGACTACGAGCAGTACTTC. Its protein is CAISESGTGPDYEQYF.

This sequence joins TRBV6-6 and TRBJ2-3, with D possibly matching TRBD2 (5 bases). CDR3 length: 14 amino acids. The germline CDR1 and CDR2 sequences are MNHNY and SVGAGI (reference sequence). V lost 1 base to trimming and J lost 3 bases, with 8 bases between them. CDR3 nucleotides: TGTGCCAGCAGTTACTATGGAGGAACAGATACGCAGTATTTT. As protein: CASSYYGGTDTQYF.

V and J are TRBV28 and TRBJ1-3; 9 bases align to TRBD1. V lost 7 bases to trimming and J lost 4 bases; unmatched junction nucleotides: 17. The CDR3 loop spans 18 amino acids. Germline values: CDR1 MDHEN, CDR2 SYDVKM. Here the CDR3 DNA reads TGTGCCAGCAACTCGGGACTCGCGGGACAGGGAAAAGGAAACACCATATATTTT. Protein: CASNSGLAGQGKGNTIYF. The full variable domain, rest sourced from reference TRBV28 and TRBJ1-3, is DVKVTQSSRYLVKRTGEKVFLECVQDMDHENMFWYRQDPGLGLRLIYFSYDVKMKEKGDIPEGYSVSREKKERFSLILESASTNQTSMYLCASNSGLAGQGKGNTIYFGEGSWLTVV.

The rearrangement uses TRBV2 and TRBJ1-4; D is undetermined. V was trimmed by 1 base and J by 0 bases, leaving 9 bases between them. Germline lookup yields CDR1 SNHLY and CDR2 FYNNEI. The CDR3 extends over 16 amino acids. In DNA form, the CDR3 reads TGTGCCAGCAGTGAAGGAAAGTATGCAACTAATGAAAAACTGTTTTTT. Translating it yields CASSEGKYATNEKLFF.

This sequence joins TRBV2 and TRBJ1-5, with TRBD1 matching 8 bases. Trimming cost V 8 bases and J 1 base; bases outside gene matches: 7. The CDR3 runs to 15 residues. CDR1 is SNHLY and CDR2 is FYNNEI in the germline V gene. CDR3 sequence: CASRQGIESNQPQHF. CDR3 nucleotide sequence: TGTGCCAGCCGACAGGGGATAGAGAGCAATCAGCCCCAGCATTTT.

This chain links TRBV5-1 with TRBJ2-2, with 16 bases lining up with TRBD2. The CDR3 is made up of 16 amino acids. The trim removed 5 bases at V and 6 bases at J, leaving 4 bases unmatched. Germline CDR1 SGHRS, CDR2 YFSETQ. The CDR3 reads CASSAGLAGGSGELFF. The CDR3 coding sequence is TGCGCCAGCAGTGCGGGACTAGCGGGAGGGTCCGGGGAGCTGTTTTTT.

DNA for the CDR3: TGTGCCAGCAGCTTCAACGCCGGGACTAGCGGCGGGAATGAGCAGTTCTTC. Translating gives CASSFNAGTSGGNEQFF. The chain uses TRBV5-6 and TRBJ2-1, with TRBD2 matching over 11 bases. V was pared by 2 bases and J by 7 bases, with 11 bases of the junction left unmatched. The CDR3 extends over 17 amino acids. Germline V gives CDR1 SGHDT, CDR2 YYEEEE. Full variable domain (remainder filled in from reference TRBV5-6 and TRBJ2-1): DAGVTQSPTHLIKTRGQQVTLRCSPKSGHDTVSWYQQALGQGPQFIFQYYEEEERQRGNFPDRFSGHQFPNYSSELNVNALLLGDSALYLCASSFNAGTSGGNEQFFGPGTRLTVL.

This clone was counted once. V and J are TRBV28 and TRBJ1-2; unclear D gene. V was cut by 8 bases and J by 4 bases, with 11 bases left in between. Germline CDR1 reads MDHEN; CDR2 reads SYDVKM. This CDR3 is built from 12 residues. The CDR3 here is CASSTGGYGYTF. Here the CDR3 DNA reads TGTGCCAGCTCCACGGGAGGCTATGGCTACACCTTC.

The V and J genes are TRBV19 and TRBJ1-2; TRBD1 matches at 8 bases. The CDR3 loop spans 14 amino acids. Germline CDR1 and CDR2: LNHDA and SQIVND (reference sequence). The CDR3 DNA sequence: TGTGCAAAAAGGTCAGGGGGCAAGGGGTATGGCTACACCTTC. It is translated as CAKRSGGKGYGYTF. Full variable domain (outside the CDR3, taken from reference TRBV19 and TRBJ1-2): DGGITQSPKYLFRKEGQNVTLSCEQNLNHDAMYWYRQDPGQGLRLIYYSQIVNDFQKGDIAEGYSVSREKKESFPLTVTSAQKNPTAFYLCAKRSGGKGYGYTFGSGTRLTVV.

This chain uses TRBV19 with TRBJ2-3, with D perhaps given as TRBD1 or TRBD2 (5 bases each). The CDR3 extends over 14 amino acids. V was cut by 3 bases and J by 5 bases, with 12 bases left in between. Germline V gives CDR1 LNHDA, CDR2 SQIVND (reference sequence). DNA of the CDR3: TGTGCCAGTAGTATGGGGGAAGGGGTAGATACGCAGTATTTT. Its translation is CASSMGEGVDTQYF.

This chain connects TRBV6-5 to TRBJ2-5; D is possibly TRBD2 (5 bases). The V end was cut by 2 bases, the J end by 4 bases, with 11 bases between. In germline, CDR1 is MNHEY, CDR2 SVGAGI. The CDR3 has 14 amino acids. CDR3 loop: CASSYIAYTETQYF. In nucleotides, the CDR3 is TGTGCCAGCAGTTACATAGCGTATACAGAGACCCAGTACTTC.